These 20 T cell receptor beta chains originate from one sample sequenced in a study of T cell changes during pregnancy in multiple sclerosis. Assay: immunoSEQ multiplex PCR; the TCRdb copy retains only in-frame clones and omits some. The profile covers over 85,000 clones, with about nine tenths appearing a single time and around 0.76% taken by the ten largest. This sample comprised peripheral blood, obtained in the second trimester of pregnancy. Receptors originate from a female donor in good health, enrolled as a control in a pregnancy study.

The rearrangement joins TRBV29-1 to TRBJ2-7; D not resolved. Germline CDR1 is SQVTM and CDR2 is ANQGSEA. The ends were cut back, 7 bases at V and 3 bases at J, with 16 bases in the middle. The CDR3 loop spans 13 amino acids. As DNA, the CDR3 is TGCAGCGCTGAGGTTACTGCAGGCTACGAGCAGTACTTC. Residues: CSAEVTAGYEQYF.

The chain couples TRBV19 to TRBJ2-7, with 10 bases aligning to TRBD2. Losses at the gene ends were 5 bases for V and 4 bases for J; bases not matched to a gene: 5. Germline-derived CDR1 and CDR2 are LNHDA and SQIVND (reference sequence). The CDR3 spans 14 residues. In nucleotides, the CDR3 is TGTGCCAGTAGTCCAGGGACTAGCGTTTACGAGCAGTACTTC. Translation gives CASSPGTSVYEQYF.

The chain is built from TRBV7-5 and TRBJ2-7; the table calls TRBD1, which could not be checked here. TRBV7-5 is deemed a pseudogene. This CDR3 has 14 residues. CDR3 in amino acids: CARSLEWHSYEQYF. The CDR3 DNA follows: TGTGCCAGAAGCTTAGAATGGCACTCCTACGAGCAGTACTTC.

The rearrangement joins TRBV19 to TRBJ1-2; 7 positions agree with TRBD1. This CDR3 region has 15 residues. After removal of 11 bases from V and 4 bases from J, the junction contained 16 bases not matched to a gene. The V gene's germline CDR1 is LNHDA and CDR2 SQIVND (reference sequence). The CDR3 here is CAGSDRAGWAYGYTF. The CDR3 region has the DNA TGTGCCGGGTCCGACAGGGCGGGGTGGGCCTATGGCTACACCTTC.

The chain combines TRBV7-2 with TRBJ2-1, with TRBD2 as a possible D gene (5 bases). Looked up from germline, CDR1 is SGHTA and CDR2 is FQGNSA. Trimming took 1 base from V and 1 from J, leaving 11 bases between them. The CDR3 sequence is 16 residues long. CDR3 residues: CASSLDGGRSYNEQFF. CDR3 sequence (DNA): TGTGCCAGCAGCTTAGATGGCGGGCGGTCCTACAATGAGCAGTTCTTC.

This chain links TRBV15 with TRBJ1-5; the D is unclear. Trimming removed 3 bases at V and 5 bases at J, with 14 bases between. This CDR3 has 15 amino acids. Germline lookup yields CDR1 LNHNV and CDR2 YYDKDF (reference sequence). DNA of the CDR3: TGTGCCACCAGCAGGGCGTTCGTTGCGGATCAGCCCCAGCATTTT. Protein: CATSRAFVADQPQHF.

The chain links TRBV7-9 to TRBJ1-1; D is unresolved. CDR1 SEHNR and CDR2 FQNEAQ come from the germline V gene (reference sequence). This CDR3 is 14 amino acids long. Trimming stripped 5 bases from V and 4 bases from J, with 14 bases between. CDR3 bases: TGTGCCAGCAGCCCTCCGAGAGGGTTCACTGAAGCTTTCTTT. This gives the protein CASSPPRGFTEAFF.

This chain joins TRBV6-6 and TRBJ1-1; 7 nucleotides match TRBD1. The CDR3 runs 16 residues. V shed 8 bases and J 2 bases; nucleotides not matched to a gene: 14. CDR1 and CDR2 from the germline V gene are MNHNY and SVGAGI (reference sequence). The CDR3 sequence is CASLVTLDRRNTEAFF. The CDR3 DNA reads TGTGCCAGCCTGGTGACCCTGGACAGGCGAAACACTGAAGCTTTCTTT.

J is TRBJ1-3 and V is TRBV7-9; D unclear. The germline CDR1 and CDR2 sequences are SEHNR and FQNEAQ (reference sequence). The CDR3 contains 14 residues. The V gene lost 1 base and the J gene lost 4 bases, with 8 bases spanning the gap. CDR3 nucleotides: TGTGCCAGCAGCTTAGTGCGCGGGGGAAACACCATATATTTT. Its protein product is CASSLVRGGNTIYF.

This clone was seen only once. The chain has TRBV7-2 and TRBJ2-2; 10 bases fit TRBD2. Trimming removed 4 bases from V and 4 bases from J; junction bases left unmatched: 6. CDR1 and CDR2 from the germline V gene are SGHTA and FQGNSA. CDR3 size: 16 residues. DNA for the CDR3: TGTGCCAGCAGCTCACAGCGGGGGGGCGGCACCGGGGAGCTGTTTTTT. Protein: CASSSQRGGGTGELFF.

V gene TRBV28 combines with J gene TRBJ1-2; 9 positions match TRBD1. Germline V gene lookup returns CDR1 MDHEN and CDR2 SYDVKM. V dropped 3 bases and J dropped 7; count of bases not matched to a gene: 3. There are 13 residues in the CDR3. The CDR3, as DNA: TGTGCCAGCAGTTTTAGACAGGGGGTTGGCTACACCTTC. Its translation is CASSFRQGVGYTF.

This clone was observed a handful of times. This chain joins TRBV28 and TRBJ1-6; D gene unclear. Between the trimmed V and J ends, which lost 6 bases and 9 bases, there was a span of 15 bases. The CDR3 is 14 amino acids. CDR1 and CDR2 (germline): MDHEN, SYDVKM. Here the CDR3 reads CASRYERPSSPLHF. The CDR3, as DNA: TGTGCCAGCAGGTACGAGAGGCCGAGTTCACCCCTCCACTTT.

The CDR3 here is CATAEGYNEQFF. Here the CDR3 DNA reads TGTGCCACCGCGGAGGGCTACAATGAGCAGTTCTTC. The chain employs TRBV28 and TRBJ2-1, with D maybe TRBD2 (6 bases). Germline CDR1 and CDR2: MDHEN and SYDVKM. V was cut by 10 bases and J by 3 bases, with 10 bases left in between. The CDR3 spans 12 residues. Drawing the rest from reference TRBV28 and TRBJ2-1, the complete variable domain is DVKVTQSSRYLVKRTGEKVFLECVQDMDHENMFWYRQDPGLGLRLIYFSYDVKMKEKGDIPEGYSVSREKKERFSLILESASTNQTSMYLCATAEGYNEQFFGPGTRLTVL.

The rearrangement joins TRBV5-4 to TRBJ2-1; TRBD2 matches 7 bases. The CDR3 runs 17 residues. V shed 5 bases and J 6 bases; nucleotides not matched to a gene: 17. Germline V lookup: CDR1 SGHNT, CDR2 YYREEE (reference sequence). DNA for the CDR3: TGTGCCAGCAGTTCTAGCAGCGGGAAGCGGTTGGGCAATGAGCAGTTCTTC. It encodes CASSSSSGKRLGNEQFF.

The chain carries TRBV21-1 and TRBJ2-1; the listed D gene, TRBD2, was not tested against the DNA. TRBV21-1 is annotated as a pseudogene. This CDR3 has 14 residues. The CDR3 region is CATPTHVSYNEQFF. CDR3 bases: TGTGCCACTCCGACTCACGTGTCCTACAATGAGCAGTTCTTC.

The chain couples TRBV18 to TRBJ1-1; TRBD1 agrees at 7 bases. Germline-derived CDR1 and CDR2 are KGHSH and LQKENI. V shed 5 bases and J 4 bases; nucleotides not matched to a gene: 4. This CDR3 contains 13 residues. The CDR3 region is CASSSAGGTEAFF. CDR3 nucleotide sequence: TGTGCCAGCTCATCAGCAGGGGGCACTGAAGCTTTCTTT. Drawing the rest from reference TRBV18 and TRBJ1-1, the complete variable domain is NAGVMQNPRHLVRRRGQEARLRCSPMKGHSHVYWYRQLPEEGLKFMVYLQKENIIDESGMPKERFSAEFPKEGPSILRIQQVVRGDSAAYFCASSSAGGTEAFFGQGTRLTVV.

The genes are TRBV7-9 and TRBJ1-4, with 7 bases aligning to TRBD1. This CDR3 region has 15 residues. From germline, CDR1 is SEHNR and CDR2 FQNEAQ (reference sequence). V gave up 5 bases and J gave up 8 bases; unmatched junction bases: 11. Written as DNA, the CDR3 is TGTGCCAGCAGCCCGCGACAGGGTTTACAGGAAAAACTGTTTTTT. Residues: CASSPRQGLQEKLFF.

The chain combines TRBV18 with TRBJ1-2; 7 bases align to TRBD1. CDR3 length: 14 residues. Trimming removed 5 bases from V and 4 bases from J; junction bases left unmatched: 7. In germline, CDR1 is KGHSH, CDR2 LQKENI. The CDR3 bases are TGTGCCAGCTCAACAGGGGAGTCTGGCTATGGCTACACCTTC. Translated: CASSTGESGYGYTF.

V gene TRBV4-3 combines with J gene TRBJ2-1; TRBD2 matches 9 bases. Trimming removed 0 bases from V and 4 bases from J; junction bases left unmatched: 4. CDR1 and CDR2 from the germline V gene are LGHNA and YSLEER. The CDR3 is made up of 16 amino acids. The CDR3 nucleotides read TGCGCCAGCAGCCAAGATCTGGCGGGAGGGTACAATGAGCAGTTCTTC. Its translation is CASSQDLAGGYNEQFF.

This clone showed up just once. This sequence joins TRBV9 and TRBJ1-1, with TRBD1 matching 7 bases. Unmatched junction bases numbered 5, after V lost 0 bases and J lost 6 bases. The CDR3 sequence is 14 residues long. The germline gives CDR1 SGDLS, CDR2 YYNGEE. The chain's CDR3 is CASSVVSGGPEAFF. Here the CDR3 DNA reads TGTGCCAGCAGCGTAGTGTCAGGGGGGCCTGAAGCTTTCTTT.